The TCR beta chain under discussion was sequenced for a study of shared clonotypes between healthy human individuals. CDR1 is SGHRS, CDR2 YFSETQ, per germline. After removal of 4 bases from V and 7 bases from J, the junction contained 7 bases not matched to a gene. The CDR3 length is 14 residues. A remark on this clone: The target antigen is unknown. Other DNA sequences in the same sample also yield this CDR3.

An assay was performed, and its level was deep. The table came from immunoSEQ multiplex PCR; TCRdb's copy has only in-frame clones and leaves some out. The sample records more than 2 million clones, approximately 96% being singletons. Study-wide results and caveats: Larger estimated richness was generally recorded for naive subsets relative to memory subsets. Between a few donors, naive CD4 clonotypes were shared at a level of approximately 5%.

This sequence joins TRBV5-1 and TRBJ2-1; TRBD2 matches at 8 bases. The sample taken for sequencing was naive CD4+ T cells sorted from blood. The subset here: CD45RA+ positively selected. This TCR was recovered from a young man in good health. Here the CDR3 reads CASSGTGTSNEQFF. Here the CDR3 DNA reads TGCGCCAGCAGCGGAACCGGGACTAGTAATGAGCAGTTCTTC.